The 27 T cell receptor beta chains below come from one sample, sequenced in a study of cytomegalovirus exposure and HLA in healthy donors. 13 Jbeta primers and 60 Vbeta primers were used for the PCR. Measured with immunoSEQ multiplex PCR; TCRdb has only the in-frame clones, and not every one. The data contain over 150,000 clones, around 81% of them seen just once; the ten biggest clones take up roughly 5.5%. The material sequenced was PBMCs. These receptors were obtained from a middle-aged woman in good health and CMV-seropositive.

This clone was detected once. The chain links TRBV10-3 to TRBJ1-1, with D possibly matching TRBD1 (5 bases). CDR1 is ENHRY and CDR2 is SYGVKD in the germline V gene. Trimming left V 2 bases short and J 4 bases short, with 14 bases between. The CDR3 has 15 amino acids. In nucleotides, the CDR3 is TGTGCCATCAGTGAGCGGGGGGGTCCGGTCACTGAAGCTTTCTTT. Amino acid sequence: CAISERGGPVTEAFF.

The rearrangement joins TRBV28 to TRBJ2-7, with 10 positions matching TRBD2. Germline trimming cut 2 bases from V and 6 bases from J; bases unmatched to any gene: 4. The CDR3 covers 14 residues. Germline assignment: CDR1 MDHEN and CDR2 SYDVKM. This chain's CDR3 is CASSLTSGNGEQYF. CDR3 bases: TGTGCCAGCAGTTTAACTAGCGGGAACGGCGAGCAGTACTTC. The variable domain in full, with the rest retrieved from reference TRBV28 and TRBJ2-7, is DVKVTQSSRYLVKRTGEKVFLECVQDMDHENMFWYRQDPGLGLRLIYFSYDVKMKEKGDIPEGYSVSREKKERFSLILESASTNQTSMYLCASSLTSGNGEQYFGPGTRLTVT.

The rearrangement uses TRBV4-2 and TRBJ1-4, with TRBD1 matching 7 bases. J gave up 4 bases and V 4 bases, and 15 bases lay outside the gene matches. Per germline, CDR1 LGHNA and CDR2 YNFKEQ. The CDR3 runs to 18 residues. CDR3 sequence: CASSLPGGTGGLNEKLFF. Written as DNA, the CDR3 is TGTGCCAGCAGCCTGCCAGGGGGGACCGGGGGCCTTAATGAAAAACTGTTTTTT.

This clone was counted a few times. The chain carries TRBV19 and TRBJ1-3, with TRBD1 matching over 10 bases. Germline values: CDR1 LNHDA, CDR2 SQIVND (reference sequence). V dropped 5 bases and J dropped 8; count of bases not matched to a gene: 9. CDR3 size: 15 residues. CDR3 in amino acids: CASSETGGPADTIYF. The CDR3 coding sequence is TGTGCCAGTAGTGAGACAGGGGGCCCAGCGGACACCATATATTTT.

The chain links TRBV6-6 to TRBJ1-1, with D unresolved. CDR3 size: 13 residues. Trimming pared 6 bases from V and 4 bases from J, leaving 12 bases between. Germline lookup yields CDR1 MNHNY and CDR2 SVGAGI (reference sequence). CDR3 residues: CASSYGGSTEAFF. For the CDR3, the DNA is TGTGCCAGCAGCTATGGAGGGAGCACTGAAGCTTTCTTT.

The genes are TRBV11-2 and TRBJ2-1; D gene uncertain. Germline CDR1 is SGHAT and CDR2 is FQNNGV. The V end lost 0 bases, the J end lost 4 bases, and 4 bases lay between the germline ends. The CDR3 consists of 13 residues. This chain's CDR3 is CASSLDQYNEQFF. CDR3 DNA: TGTGCCAGCAGCTTAGACCAGTACAATGAGCAGTTCTTC.

This clone appeared a single time. This chain joins TRBV28 and TRBJ2-6, with D maybe TRBD1 (7 bases). Trimming pared 6 bases from V and 2 bases from J, leaving 14 bases between. The CDR3 sequence is 16 residues long. Germline CDR1 reads MDHEN; CDR2 reads SYDVKM. The CDR3 nucleotides read TGTGCCAGCAGCTCCCAGGGGGGCACTGGGGCCAACGTCCTGACTTTC. This encodes CASSSQGGTGANVLTF.

The chain links TRBV28 to TRBJ2-7; D perhaps matches TRBD1 (5 bases). The V end lost 5 bases, the J end lost 8 bases, and 10 bases lay between the germline ends. The germline CDR1 and CDR2 sequences are MDHEN and SYDVKM. The CDR3 consists of 11 residues. Here the CDR3 DNA reads TGTGCCAGCAGTCCAGGGTCTCAGCAGTACTTC. It specifies CASSPGSQQYF.

This chain links TRBV27 with TRBJ1-1; no reliable D call. This CDR3 is 16 amino acids long. The germline gives CDR1 MNHEY, CDR2 SMNVEV (reference sequence). V was clipped by 4 bases and J by 0 bases, with 15 bases between them. The CDR3 nucleotides read TGTGCCAGCAGTTCCGGGTTGGTAGGCCTGAACACTGAAGCTTTCTTT. The encoded protein is CASSSGLVGLNTEAFF.

The chain joins TRBV10-2 to TRBJ2-1, with 8 positions matching TRBD2. The CDR3 sequence is 14 residues long. CDR1 and CDR2 (germline): WSHSY, SAAADI. J gave up 10 bases and V 4 bases, and 9 bases lay outside the gene matches. This CDR3 reads CASSAIGRAWEQFF. The CDR3 region has the DNA TGCGCCAGCAGTGCTATCGGGAGGGCGTGGGAGCAGTTCTTC.

The chain combines TRBV6-1 with TRBJ2-7; tentatively, D is TRBD1 (5 bases). Germline CDR1 reads MNHNS; CDR2 reads SASEGT. Trimming removed 6 bases at V and 4 bases at J, with 13 bases between. The CDR3 spans 13 residues. CDR3 in amino acids: CASRAGSGYEQYF. CDR3 in DNA: TGTGCCAGCAGGGCAGGATCAGGGTACGAGCAGTACTTC.

This clone has a handful of counts. V gene TRBV18 combines with J gene TRBJ2-4, with TRBD2 identical over 7 bases. V was clipped by 0 bases and J by 7 bases; unmatched bases: 6. Looked up from germline, CDR1 is KGHSH and CDR2 is LQKENI. The CDR3 loop spans 15 amino acids. The chain's CDR3 is CASSPPGGSRNIQYF. CDR3 in DNA: TGTGCCAGCTCACCACCGGGCGGGAGTCGGAACATTCAGTACTTC.

This chain uses TRBV29-1 with TRBJ2-1; the D gene is possibly TRBD1 (5 bases). The CDR3 is made up of 12 amino acids. CDR1 is SQVTM, CDR2 ANQGSEA, per germline. The ends were cut back, 4 bases at V and 1 base at J, with 5 bases in the middle. The CDR3 is CSVGTSYNEQFF. The CDR3, as DNA: TGCAGCGTTGGGACATCCTACAATGAGCAGTTCTTC.

In DNA, the CDR3 is TGTGCCAGCAGCGTAGCTCTCAGGAATGAGCAGTACTTC. The encoded protein is CASSVALRNEQYF. The V call is TRBV9, the J call TRBJ2-7; D is ambiguous. Germline-derived CDR1 and CDR2 are SGDLS and YYNGEE. Trimming pared 0 bases from V and 7 bases from J, leaving 11 bases between. There are 13 residues in the CDR3.

Comments on this clone: The junction shows a germline mismatch at one end, possibly a read error. The J gene is TRBJ2-1, the V gene TRBV7-7; 7 nucleotides agree with TRBD2. CDR3 size: 13 residues. Looked up from germline, CDR1 is SSHAT and CDR2 is FNYEAQ (reference sequence). CDR3 amino acids: CASSPGGFREQFF. CDR3 bases: TGTGCTAGCAGCCCGGGGGGATTTCGGGAGCAGTTCTTC.

J is TRBJ2-7 and V is TRBV30, with 8 bases matching TRBD2. CDR3 length: 14 residues. Per germline, CDR1 GTSNPN and CDR2 SVGIG (reference sequence). Trimming took 3 bases from V and 6 from J; bases not matched to a gene: 10. The CDR3 is CAWRTTGTSSEQYF. In DNA, the CDR3 is TGTGCCTGGAGGACAACCGGGACTAGTAGCGAGCAGTACTTC. The full variable domain, rest sourced from reference TRBV30 and TRBJ2-7, is SQTIHQWPATLVQPVGSPLSLECTVEGTSNPNLYWYRQAAGRGLQLLFYSVGIGQISSEVPQNLSASRPQDRQFILSSKKLLLSDSGFYLCAWRTTGTSSEQYFGPGTRLTVT.

This clone is a singleton in its sample. V and J are TRBV9 and TRBJ2-2; D call uncertain. CDR3 length equals 16 residues. The V gene's germline CDR1 is SGDLS and CDR2 YYNGEE. V lost 1 base, J lost 7 bases, and 17 bases lay in between. CDR3 nucleotides: TGTGCCAGCAGCGTACGGTCCGGTCCCATGATCGGGGAGCTGTTTTTT. Translation gives CASSVRSGPMIGELFF.

The rearrangement uses TRBV10-2 and TRBJ1-1, with TRBD1 identical over 7 bases. The germline gives CDR1 WSHSY, CDR2 SAAADI. The V segment lost 6 bases and the J segment 2 bases; nucleotides outside the gene matches: 12. The CDR3 consists of 16 residues. This CDR3 reads CASRQAGGMRNTEAFF. The CDR3 region has the DNA TGCGCCAGCAGACAGGCAGGGGGGATGAGAAACACTGAAGCTTTCTTT.

A few counts support this clone. J is TRBJ2-1 and V is TRBV9, with 7 bases aligning to TRBD2. CDR1 is SGDLS and CDR2 is YYNGEE in the germline V gene. This CDR3 is built from 16 residues. V gave up 4 bases and J gave up 4 bases; unmatched junction bases: 11. The CDR3 spells CASSPQSSGSYNEQFF. In DNA, the CDR3 is TGTGCCAGCAGCCCACAATCTAGCGGCTCTTACAATGAGCAGTTCTTC.

The chain uses TRBV27 and TRBJ2-3, with 7 bases identical to TRBD2. This CDR3 has 15 amino acids. J lost 3 bases, V lost 0 bases, and 3 bases had no gene match. CDR1 is MNHEY, CDR2 SMNVEV, per germline (reference sequence). CDR3 nucleotide sequence: TGTGCCAGCAGTTTATCTCCGGGAGGTACAGATACGCAGTATTTT. Its protein is CASSLSPGGTDTQYF.

This chain links TRBV29-1 with TRBJ1-4; no clear D gene. This CDR3 region has 13 residues. V was cut by 3 bases and J by 4 bases, with 9 bases left in between. Germline CDR1 SQVTM, CDR2 ANQGSEA. The CDR3 DNA reads as TGCAGCGTTGAGGGCTGGCTTAATGAAAAACTGTTTTTT. Amino acid sequence: CSVEGWLNEKLFF.

This chain uses TRBV7-3 with TRBJ1-1; TRBD1 matches at 7 bases. V was pared by 3 bases and J by 4 bases, with 2 bases of the junction left unmatched. This CDR3 has 13 amino acids. Per germline, CDR1 SGHTA and CDR2 FQGTGA. Here the CDR3 DNA reads TGTGCCAGCAGCTTTTACAGGGGCACTGAAGCTTTCTTT. Residues: CASSFYRGTEAFF.

This rearrangement joins TRBV11-3 to TRBJ2-5, with TRBD2 as a possible D gene (5 bases). The V gene lost 0 bases and the J gene lost 7 bases, with 15 bases spanning the gap. The CDR3 is made up of 15 amino acids. Germline CDR1 and CDR2: SGHNT and YENEEA. The CDR3 DNA reads as TGTGCCAGCAGCTTAGATAGAAGGACTTTCGGGACCCAGTACTTC. It yields the protein CASSLDRRTFGTQYF.

This chain connects TRBV28 to TRBJ1-1, with D possibly being TRBD1 (6 bases). The CDR3 covers 15 residues. Trimming stripped 4 bases from V and 0 bases from J, with 12 bases between. Germline V gene sequence: CDR1 MDHEN, CDR2 SYDVKM. For the CDR3, the DNA is TGTGCCAGCAGTTCTCGGGGGGCCGTGAACACTGAAGCTTTCTTT. Translated: CASSSRGAVNTEAFF. Full variable domain (outside the CDR3, taken from reference TRBV28 and TRBJ1-1): DVKVTQSSRYLVKRTGEKVFLECVQDMDHENMFWYRQDPGLGLRLIYFSYDVKMKEKGDIPEGYSVSREKKERFSLILESASTNQTSMYLCASSSRGAVNTEAFFGQGTRLTVV.

The chain is built from TRBV19 and TRBJ2-2; 10 bases are shared with TRBD2. The CDR3 runs 15 residues. Germline V gene lookup returns CDR1 LNHDA and CDR2 SQIVND (reference sequence). Trimming at V came to 1 base and at J to 5 bases, leaving 1 base not matched to a gene. The CDR3 sequence is CASSIVLAGTGELFF. As DNA, the CDR3 is TGTGCCAGTAGTATAGTACTAGCGGGGACCGGGGAGCTGTTTTTT.

V is TRBV4-1 and J is TRBJ2-1, with D possibly matching TRBD2 (6 bases). V was cut by 1 base and J by 0 bases, with 10 bases left in between. Germline V gene sequence: CDR1 MGHRA, CDR2 YSYEKL. This CDR3 spans 16 amino acids. CDR3 nucleotides: TGCGCCAGCAGCCAAGCGGGAGCGAGCTCCTACAATGAGCAGTTCTTC. Translated, it gives CASSQAGASSYNEQFF.

The chain recombines TRBV18 with TRBJ1-4, with 7 bases aligning to TRBD1. V dropped 2 bases and J dropped 4; count of bases not matched to a gene: 7. CDR1 is KGHSH, CDR2 LQKENI, per germline. The CDR3 totals 16 residues. The chain's CDR3 is CASSPRGQAINEKLFF. The DNA for the CDR3 is TGTGCCAGCTCACCAAGAGGACAGGCTATTAATGAAAAACTGTTTTTT.